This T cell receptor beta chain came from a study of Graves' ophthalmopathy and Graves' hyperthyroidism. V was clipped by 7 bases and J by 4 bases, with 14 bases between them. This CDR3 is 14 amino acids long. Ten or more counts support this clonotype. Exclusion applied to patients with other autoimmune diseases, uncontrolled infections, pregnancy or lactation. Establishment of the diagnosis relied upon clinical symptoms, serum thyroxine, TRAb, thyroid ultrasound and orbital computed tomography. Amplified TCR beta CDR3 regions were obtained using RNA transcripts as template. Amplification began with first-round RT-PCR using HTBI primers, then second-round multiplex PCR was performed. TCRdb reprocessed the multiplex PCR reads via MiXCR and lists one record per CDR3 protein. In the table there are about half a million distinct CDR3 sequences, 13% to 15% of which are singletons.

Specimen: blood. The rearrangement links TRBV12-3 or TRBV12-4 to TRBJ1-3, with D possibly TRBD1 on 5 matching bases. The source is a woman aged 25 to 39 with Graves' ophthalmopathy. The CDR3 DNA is TGTGCCAGCAAAGATCAGGGAAGAGGAAACACCATATATTTT. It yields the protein CASKDQGRGNTIYF.